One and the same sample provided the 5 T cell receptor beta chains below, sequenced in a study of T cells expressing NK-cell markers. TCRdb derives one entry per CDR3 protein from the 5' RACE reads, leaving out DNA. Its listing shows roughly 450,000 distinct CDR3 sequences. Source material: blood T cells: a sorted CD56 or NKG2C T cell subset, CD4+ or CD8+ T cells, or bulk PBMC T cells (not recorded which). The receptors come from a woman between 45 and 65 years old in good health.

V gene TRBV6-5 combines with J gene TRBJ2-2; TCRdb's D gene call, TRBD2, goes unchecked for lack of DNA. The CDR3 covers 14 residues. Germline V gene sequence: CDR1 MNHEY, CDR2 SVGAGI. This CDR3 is CASRAGLLPGELFF.

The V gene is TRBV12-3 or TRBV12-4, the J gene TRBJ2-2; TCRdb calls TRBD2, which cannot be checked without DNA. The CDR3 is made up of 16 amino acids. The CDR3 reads CASSSLLAEGRGELFF.

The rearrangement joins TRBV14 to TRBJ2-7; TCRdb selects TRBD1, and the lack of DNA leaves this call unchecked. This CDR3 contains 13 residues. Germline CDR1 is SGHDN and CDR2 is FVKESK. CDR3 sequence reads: CASSRAGFYEQYF.

The CDR3 is CASSSGRLAGLTDTQYF. V is TRBV6-5 and J is TRBJ2-3; no DNA is available, so the TRBD2 call from TCRdb remains unchecked. The CDR3 extends over 17 amino acids. The germline CDR1 and CDR2 sequences are MNHEY and SVGAGI.

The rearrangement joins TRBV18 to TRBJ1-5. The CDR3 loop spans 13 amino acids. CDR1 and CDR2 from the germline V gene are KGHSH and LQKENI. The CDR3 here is CASQPGGNQPQHF.